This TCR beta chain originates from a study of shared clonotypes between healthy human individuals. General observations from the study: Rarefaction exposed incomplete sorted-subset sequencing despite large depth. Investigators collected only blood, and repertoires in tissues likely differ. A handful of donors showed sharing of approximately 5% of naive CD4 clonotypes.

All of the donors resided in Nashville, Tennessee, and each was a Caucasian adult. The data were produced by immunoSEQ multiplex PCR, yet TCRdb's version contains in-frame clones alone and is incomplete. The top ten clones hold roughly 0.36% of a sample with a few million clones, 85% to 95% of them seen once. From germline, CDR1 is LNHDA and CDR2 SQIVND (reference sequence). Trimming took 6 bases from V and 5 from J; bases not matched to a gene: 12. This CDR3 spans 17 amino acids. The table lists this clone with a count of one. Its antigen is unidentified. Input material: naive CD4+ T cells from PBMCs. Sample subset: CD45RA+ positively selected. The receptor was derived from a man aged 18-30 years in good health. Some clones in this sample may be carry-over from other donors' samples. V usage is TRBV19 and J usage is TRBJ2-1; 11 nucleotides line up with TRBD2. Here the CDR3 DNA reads TGTGCCAGTAGCTCTAGCGGGAGGCAGGGTAGGAACAATGAGCAGTTCTTC. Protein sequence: CASSSSGRQGRNNEQFF.